These T cell receptor beta chains were read from a single sample in a study of Ad26.COV2.S vaccination and SARS-CoV-2 variants. Using immunoSEQ multiplex PCR, the repertoire was profiled, and TCRdb retains in-frame clones only, with some absent. The sample shows approximately 300,000 clones, approximately 86% of them seen only once. The sample here was peripheral blood, taken in a trial of Ad26.COV2.S vaccine versus placebo. These receptors were collected from a person aged 18-65 years who received the Ad26.COV2.S COVID-19 vaccine or a placebo. CDR3s include the opening cysteine and the closing phenylalanine or tryptophan.

V gene	CDR3 protein
TRBV7-6	CASSRTSGLAGELFF
TRBV2	CASVEAKNIQYF
TRBV2	CASAPGNYRADTQYF
TRBV6-7	CASEEARGPQSRRAKNIQYF
TRBV19	CASSRGGADYGYTF
TRBV11-2	CASRPVSPYNEQFF
TRBV7-9	CASSRPSSGVYNEQFF
TRBV11-2	CASSRDRGRYSGNTIYF
TRBV5-6	CASSLEARETQYF
TRBV9	CASSASGERSDGYTF
TRBV18	CASSPQLGGGTLQETQYF
TRBV5-1	CASSEGGGPEETQYF
TRBV21-1	CASSPYELTPYEQYF
TRBV30	CAWSGGTGGADTQYF
TRBV27	CASSFGRAYEQYF
TRBV5-1	CASRTALVDEQYF
TRBV4-1	CASSQDKGGRGTGELFF
TRBV6-5	CASSTSQGPSFF
TRBV11-2	CASSVTRSRTDTQYF
TRBV29-1	CSVSDRLANYGYTF
TRBV7-7	CASSPASGGQYEQYF
TRBV18	CASSPLLQGENEQFF
TRBV4-1	CASSQDQNNEQFF
TRBV5-4	CASSDYRTGGVETQYF
TRBV3-1/TRBV3-2	CASSHGGNEETQYF
TRBV21-1	CASSKAGTPGSYNEQFF
TRBV12-3/TRBV12-4	CASEWDRYNEQFF
TRBV2	CASSLDSGGLGELFF
TRBV2	CASSEWGDQPQHF
TRBV21-1	CASSKGGEGPPKDEQYF
TRBV2	CASSLLGLAGGQTLNNEQFF
TRBV3-1/TRBV3-2	CASSQWGNEQYF
TRBV2	CASKPESNQPQHF
TRBV7-8	CASSKETRYSNQPQHF
TRBV20-1	CSARVNTEAFF
TRBV6-2/TRBV6-3	CASSQAWGATEAFF
TRBV4-2	CASGLAGGITGELFF
TRBV4-3	CASSQGDTSSGANVLTF
TRBV20-1	CSAGAYGYTF
TRBV19	CASSTGFEEKLFF
TRBV30	CAWSEGTYNSPLHF
TRBV7-9	CASSLRQGGGTEAFF
TRBV7-9	CASTLPASNTEAFF
TRBV5-4	CASSSTLGEVAEAFF
TRBV10-3	CAISAQGDNSPLHF
TRBV23-1	CASSQSRSNTEAFF
TRBV11-2	CASSRTDEAFF
TRBV11-3	CASKASGDNEQFF
TRBV27	CASSLSANSPLHF
TRBV2	CASRGGGQGDGNTIYF
TRBV19	CASSMEGQGRPTNEKLFF
TRBV5-1	CASSPVAGAEYGYTF
TRBV5-4	CASSLGGNTGELFF
TRBV6-5	CASSPGHYGYTF
TRBV6-2/TRBV6-3	CASSDAGLANYGYTF
TRBV9	CASSVGRANSGNTIYF
TRBV3-1/TRBV3-2	CASSQSGATNQPQHF
TRBV5-1	CASSGDRGDTDTQYF
TRBV5-8	CASSLGAQSLAKNIQYF